This T cell receptor beta chain was obtained from a study of response to subunit inactivated influenza vaccine. Notes on the study in general: With each seasonal influenza vaccination, the authors suggested, few new T cells are recruited.

The germline V and J ends were trimmed by 5 bases and 7 bases, with 12 bases remaining between them. CDR3 length equals 13 residues. Germline loops: CDR1 MRHNA, CDR2 SNTAGT. TCRdb ran MiXCR on the RT-PCR reads and lists one entry per CDR3 protein. This table holds 800,000 or so distinct CDR3 sequences, less than 25% found once. This clonotype has just a few counts. Its antigen is as yet unknown. This clonotype was obtained from a middle-aged man who received an inactivated influenza vaccine. Specimen: PBMCs from blood, collected roughly 5 days after vaccination. V usage is TRBV6-4 and J usage is TRBJ2-1, with D perhaps TRBD1 (6 bases). CDR3 sequence: CASSTGRGNEQFF. The DNA for the CDR3 is TGTGCCAGCAGTACAGGGCGAGGGAATGAGCAGTTCTTC.